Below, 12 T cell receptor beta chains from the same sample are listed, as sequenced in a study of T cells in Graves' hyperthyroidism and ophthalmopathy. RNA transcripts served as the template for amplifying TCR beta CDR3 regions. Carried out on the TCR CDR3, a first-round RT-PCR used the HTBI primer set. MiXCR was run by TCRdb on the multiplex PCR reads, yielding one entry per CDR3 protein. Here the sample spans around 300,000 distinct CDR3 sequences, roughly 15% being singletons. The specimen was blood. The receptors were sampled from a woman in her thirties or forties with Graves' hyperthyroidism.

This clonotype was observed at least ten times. The CDR3 DNA reads TGTGCCAGCAGTTTCCGGGACAGGGTGCTGGGGCAGCCCCAGCATTTT. Translating gives CASSFRDRVLGQPQHF. This rearrangement joins TRBV28 to TRBJ1-5, with 9 bases lining up with TRBD1. Per germline, CDR1 MDHEN and CDR2 SYDVKM. The CDR3 spans 16 residues. V shed 3 bases, J shed 7 bases, and the junction held 10 bases outside the gene matches. Supplemented by reference TRBV28 and TRBJ1-5, the full variable domain reads DVKVTQSSRYLVKRTGEKVFLECVQDMDHENMFWYRQDPGLGLRLIYFSYDVKMKEKGDIPEGYSVSREKKERFSLILESASTNQTSMYLCASSFRDRVLGQPQHFGDGTRLSIL.

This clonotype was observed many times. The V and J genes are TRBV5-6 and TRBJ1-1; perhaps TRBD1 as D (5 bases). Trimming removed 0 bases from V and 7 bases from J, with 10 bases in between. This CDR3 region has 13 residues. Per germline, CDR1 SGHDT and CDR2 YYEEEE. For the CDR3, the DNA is TGTGCCAGCAGCTTGGTTCCGACAGATGAAGCTTTCTTT. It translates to CASSLVPTDEAFF.

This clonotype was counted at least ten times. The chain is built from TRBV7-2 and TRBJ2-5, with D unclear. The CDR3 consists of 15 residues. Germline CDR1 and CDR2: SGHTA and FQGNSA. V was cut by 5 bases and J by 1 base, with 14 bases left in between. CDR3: CASSRGGGPQETQYF. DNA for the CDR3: TGTGCCAGCAGCAGAGGTGGCGGACCCCAAGAGACCCAGTACTTC.

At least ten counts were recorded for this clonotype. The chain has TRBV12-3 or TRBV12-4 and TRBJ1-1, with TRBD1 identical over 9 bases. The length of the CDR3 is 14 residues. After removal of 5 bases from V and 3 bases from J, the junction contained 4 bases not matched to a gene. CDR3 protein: CASSPRQGDTEAFF. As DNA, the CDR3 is TGTGCCAGCAGTCCGAGACAGGGGGACACTGAAGCTTTCTTT.

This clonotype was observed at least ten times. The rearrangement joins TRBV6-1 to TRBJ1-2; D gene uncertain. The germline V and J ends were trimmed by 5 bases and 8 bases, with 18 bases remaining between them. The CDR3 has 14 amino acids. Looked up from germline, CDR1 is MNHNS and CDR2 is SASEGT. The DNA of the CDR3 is TGTGCCAGCAGTCAAATCTCTTTCGTTAAAGGCTACACCTTC. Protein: CASSQISFVKGYTF.

CDR3 amino acids: CASSGRDRLGTQYF. The CDR3 DNA follows: TGTGCCAGCAGCGGCAGGGACAGGTTAGGCACCCAGTACTTC. The chain has TRBV7-9 and TRBJ2-5, with 8 bases lining up with TRBD1. V was clipped by 5 bases and J by 8 bases; unmatched bases: 10. The CDR3 sequence is 14 residues long. Germline CDR1 is SEHNR and CDR2 is FQNEAQ (reference sequence).

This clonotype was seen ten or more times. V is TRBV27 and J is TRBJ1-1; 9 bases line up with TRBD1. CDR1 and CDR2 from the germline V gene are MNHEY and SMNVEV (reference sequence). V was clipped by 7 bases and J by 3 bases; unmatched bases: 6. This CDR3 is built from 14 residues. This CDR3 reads CASIPGTGYTEAFF. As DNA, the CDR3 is TGTGCCAGCATACCGGGGACAGGGTACACTGAAGCTTTCTTT.

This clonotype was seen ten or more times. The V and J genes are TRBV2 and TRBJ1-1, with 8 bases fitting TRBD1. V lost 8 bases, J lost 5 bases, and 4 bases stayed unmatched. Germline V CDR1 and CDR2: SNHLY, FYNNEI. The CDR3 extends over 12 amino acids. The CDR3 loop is CASGQGETEAFF. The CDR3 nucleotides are TGTGCCAGCGGACAGGGAGAGACTGAAGCTTTCTTT.

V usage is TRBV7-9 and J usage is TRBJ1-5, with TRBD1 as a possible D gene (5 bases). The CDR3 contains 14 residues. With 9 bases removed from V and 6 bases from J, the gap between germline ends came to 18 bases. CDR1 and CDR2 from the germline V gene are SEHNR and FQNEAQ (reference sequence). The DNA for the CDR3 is TGTGCCAGTAGTATAGTCCCAGGGCGTCAGCCCCAGCATTTT. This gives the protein CASSIVPGRQPQHF.

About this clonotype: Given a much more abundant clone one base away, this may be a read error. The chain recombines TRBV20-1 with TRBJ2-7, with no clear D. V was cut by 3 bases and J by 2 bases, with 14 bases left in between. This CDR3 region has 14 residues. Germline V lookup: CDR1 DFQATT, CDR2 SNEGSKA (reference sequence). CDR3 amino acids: CSARLGAGAYEQYF. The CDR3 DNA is TGCAGTGCTAGGCTAGGAGCTGGGGCCTACGAGCAGTACTTC.

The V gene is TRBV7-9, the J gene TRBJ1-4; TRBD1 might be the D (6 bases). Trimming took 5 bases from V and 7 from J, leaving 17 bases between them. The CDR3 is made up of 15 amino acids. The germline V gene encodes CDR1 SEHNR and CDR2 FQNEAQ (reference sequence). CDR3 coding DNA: TGTGCCAGCAGCCCGCCAGGCAGGGGCGGTGAAAAACTGTTTTTT. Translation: CASSPPGRGGEKLFF.

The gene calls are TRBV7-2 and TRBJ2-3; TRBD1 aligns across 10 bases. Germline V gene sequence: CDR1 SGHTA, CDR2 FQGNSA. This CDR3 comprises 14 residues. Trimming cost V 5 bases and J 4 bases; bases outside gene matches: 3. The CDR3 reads CASSRQGAADTQYF. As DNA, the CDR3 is TGTGCCAGCAGCCGACAGGGGGCCGCAGATACGCAGTATTTT.